What follows describes a single T cell receptor (beta chain). V dropped 0 bases and J dropped 5 bases, with 13 bases sitting between them. This CDR3 has 15 amino acids. Germline-derived CDR1 and CDR2 are LGHNA and YSLEER. Libraries were prepared by immunoSEQ multiplex PCR; TCRdb keeps only in-frame clonotypes and omits some of them. The repertoire holds roughly 450,000 clones, with 75% to 95% as singletons. This entry comes from a study of control samples from healthy donors and cancer patients. The sequenced sample was PBMCs. J is TRBJ2-5 and V is TRBV4-3, with D uncertain. The clonotype was recovered from a man in his forties with head and neck cancer. The CDR3, as DNA: TGCGCCAGCAGCCAAGAAATAGGCAGCCAGGAGACCCAGTACTTC. Encoded protein: CASSQEIGSQETQYF.